The source of this T cell receptor (beta chain) is a study of blood T cell repertoires in COVID-19. Study background: Samples taken during acute and convalescent COVID-19 were collected in the United States, Italy and Spain. PBMCs, B-cell-depleted T cells, or T cells were the source of the cDNA or gDNA that made up the material.

In the original workflow: For nucleated cells, counts were estimated from reference gene primer amplification. Using immunoSEQ multiplex PCR, the repertoire was profiled, and TCRdb retains in-frame clones only, with some absent. The V and J calls and clone size are taken from that table; D and trimming were inferred from the DNA. The sample includes around 30,000 clones, approximately 85% seen only once; the top ten take around 7%. V dropped 1 base and J dropped 7 bases, with 17 bases sitting between them. The CDR3 totals 15 residues. Germline assignment: CDR1 SGHKS and CDR2 YYEKEE (reference sequence).

The sequence was obtained from a man in his fifties or sixties with active COVID-19. Source material: peripheral blood. V is TRBV5-5 and J is TRBJ2-5, with a weak D call TRBD1 (6 bases). The CDR3 coding sequence is TGTGCCAGCAGCTTGTCGGCAGGGGCTGGGGGGACCCAGTACTTC. This gives the protein CASSLSAGAGGTQYF.